One T cell receptor (beta chain) is described in this entry. The sample comes from a study of shared clonotypes between healthy human individuals. Produced via immunoSEQ multiplex PCR; TCRdb's table is partial and in-frame only. The table includes 600,000 to 750,000 clones, about two thirds detected once. The CDR3 consists of 15 residues. Germline CDR1 and CDR2: SGHRS and YFSETQ. V lost 4 bases and J 7 bases, leaving 17 bases between the germline ends. The sequenced sample consisted of memory CD4+ T cells sorted from blood. Indicated subset: CD45RA-negative fraction. The rearrangement uses TRBV5-1 and TRBJ2-2, with D perhaps TRBD2 (6 bases). The origin of this receptor is a woman aged 25 to 39 in good health. The CDR3 DNA reads TGCGCCAGCAGCCTACCTCGGAGGGCGGGCGGGGAGCTGTTTTTT. It yields the protein CASSLPRRAGGELFF.